These 12 T cell receptor beta chains were sequenced from one sample in a study of blood T cells in healthy people across ages (dated by TCRdb to the mid-2010s). The library was generated by 5' RACE. TCRdb records Illumina HiSeq 2500 as the sequencer. A second roughly 7 to 12 cycle PCR used a sample-barcoded 5' primer and a J-beta primer mix. TCRdb reprocessing: public reads trimmed at Q25 with fastp, clones called with MiXCR, in-frame beta chains kept. Identical CDR3 proteins give one entry, which carries the most common genes and DNA. Recorded for this sample are fewer than 1,200,000 distinct CDR3 sequences; 20% to 25% of them occurred a single time. Jointly, the top ten make up approximately 0.79% of the sample. These same records also appear under a second study, on T cells of mothers and their children.

The sequencing sample was made of blood. The receptors derive from a girl aged 2-10 years in good health.

The chain couples TRBV5-1 to TRBJ1-4; D is ambiguous. CDR1 and CDR2 from the germline V gene are SGHRS and YFSETQ. The V end lost 1 base, the J end lost 5 bases, and 9 bases lay between the germline ends. The CDR3 is 14 amino acids. CDR3 loop: CASSLTTANEKLFF. The CDR3 bases are TGCGCCAGCAGCTTGACTACAGCCAATGAAAAACTGTTTTTT.

The chain carries TRBV29-1 and TRBJ2-1; 7 bases are shared with TRBD2. This CDR3 is 15 amino acids long. V was pared by 0 bases and J by 0 bases, with 2 bases of the junction left unmatched. CDR1 is SQVTM and CDR2 is ANQGSEA in the germline V gene. The CDR3 here is CSVEDSGSSYNEQFF. CDR3 coding DNA: TGCAGCGTTGAAGATAGCGGGTCCTCCTACAATGAGCAGTTCTTC.

This clonotype occurred many times. The rearrangement uses TRBV6-5 and TRBJ1-1, with a tentative D call TRBD1 (6 bases). CDR3 length: 12 amino acids. V lost 10 bases to trimming and J lost 4 bases, with 13 bases between them. Germline V gene data show CDR1 as MNHEY and CDR2 as SVGAGI. This CDR3 is CATNVGGTEAFF. The DNA for the CDR3 is TGTGCCACCAACGTAGGGGGCACTGAAGCTTTCTTT.

This clonotype came up a few times. The chain has TRBV7-2 and TRBJ2-3; tentatively, D is TRBD2 (6 bases). Germline lookup yields CDR1 SGHTA and CDR2 FQGNSA. This CDR3 has 15 residues. Trimming removed 2 bases from V and 5 bases from J, with 14 bases in between. The CDR3 sequence: CASSLRGGTGDTQYF. CDR3 DNA sequence: TGTGCCAGCAGCTTACGGGGCGGGACCGGAGATACGCAGTATTTT.

The chain employs TRBV5-1 and TRBJ1-3; D not certain. Germline CDR1 SGHRS, CDR2 YFSETQ. Trimming removed 0 bases at V and 4 bases at J, with 8 bases between. The CDR3 is made up of 14 amino acids. CDR3 coding DNA: TGCGCCAGCAGCTTGGACGGCGTGGGAAACACCATATATTTT. It encodes CASSLDGVGNTIYF. The entire variable domain, with the rest obtained from reference TRBV5-1 and TRBJ1-3, is as follows: KAGVTQTPRYLIKTRGQQVTLSCSPISGHRSVSWYQQTPGQGLQFLFEYFSETQRNKGNFPGRFSGRQFSNSRSEMNVSTLELGDSALYLCASSLDGVGNTIYFGEGSWLTVV.

The table lists this clonotype with a few counts. This rearrangement joins TRBV12-3 or TRBV12-4 to TRBJ1-4, with a tentative D call TRBD1 (5 bases). The CDR3 runs 17 residues. The V and J ends lost 3 bases and 2 bases respectively, with 16 bases between them. CDR3 sequence (DNA): TGTGCCAGCAGTTTTAAGCCAGGGAGGTCGACTAATGAAAAACTGTTTTTT. Translation gives CASSFKPGRSTNEKLFF.

This clonotype came up a few times. V and J are TRBV5-6 and TRBJ2-5; D gene uncertain. The DNA end is more similar to TRBJ2-7, so the J call may be wrong. Looked up from germline, CDR1 is SGHDT and CDR2 is YYEEEE. This CDR3 has 15 amino acids. The CDR3 is CASSLGLTDSYEQYF. The CDR3 DNA reads as TGTGCCAGCAGCTTGGGCTTGACCGACTCCTACGAGCAGTACTTC.

The gene calls are TRBV6-2 or TRBV6-3 and TRBJ2-5, with 8 bases identical to TRBD2. The germline gives CDR1 MNHEY, CDR2 SVGEGT. The CDR3 has 15 residues. Germline trimming cut 6 bases from V and 0 bases from J; bases unmatched to any gene: 6. The CDR3 DNA reads as TGTGCCAGCAGCCCGCGGGGGGTATACCAAGAGACCCAGTACTTC. As protein: CASSPRGVYQETQYF.

The V gene is TRBV29-1, the J gene TRBJ2-1; 9 nucleotides line up with TRBD2. CDR3 length equals 13 residues. Trimming at V came to 4 bases and at J to 8 bases, leaving 6 bases not matched to a gene. Per germline, CDR1 SQVTM and CDR2 ANQGSEA. CDR3 sequence: CSVGLAGIYEQFF. Here the CDR3 DNA reads TGCAGCGTTGGTCTAGCGGGAATCTATGAGCAGTTCTTC.

This clonotype was seen a handful of times. The chain couples TRBV9 to TRBJ2-5; 10 bases map to TRBD2. The CDR3 contains 16 residues. The V segment lost 2 bases and the J segment 5 bases; nucleotides outside the gene matches: 9. Germline CDR1 and CDR2: SGDLS and YYNGEE. CDR3 in DNA: TGTGCCAGCAGCGTGAGCGGGGGGGTGTCTACGGAGACCCAGTACTTC. This sequence encodes CASSVSGGVSTETQYF.

The chain combines TRBV20-1 with TRBJ2-3; D is perhaps TRBD1 or TRBD2 (5 bases each). This CDR3 region has 16 residues. Germline V gene sequence: CDR1 DFQATT, CDR2 SNEGSKA (reference sequence). The germline V and J ends were trimmed by 6 bases and 1 base, with 20 bases remaining between them. This chain's CDR3 is CSAPGPATIRTDTQYF. In DNA form, the CDR3 reads TGCAGTGCCCCGGGACCCGCCACCATACGCACAGATACGCAGTATTTT.

This clonotype came up a few times. The CDR3 nucleotides are TGTGCCAGCAGTTTTAGGGGGAAATATCTAGCCAAAAACATTCAGTACTTC. The encoded protein is CASSFRGKYLAKNIQYF. The rearrangement uses TRBV28 and TRBJ2-4, with D possibly matching TRBD1 (6 bases). Trimming pared 3 bases from V and 0 bases from J, leaving 15 bases between. CDR3 length: 17 residues. In germline, CDR1 is MDHEN, CDR2 SYDVKM.